This T cell receptor beta chain emerged from a study of blood T cell repertoires in COVID-19. Across the whole study: COVID-19 samples, acute and convalescent, were from the United States, Italy and Spain. From T cells, B-cell-depleted T cells, or PBMCs came the material, which was cDNA or gDNA.

V was trimmed by 3 bases and J by 4 bases, leaving 13 bases between them. Germline loops: CDR1 DFQATT, CDR2 SNEGSKA (reference sequence). The CDR3 has 14 amino acids. In the original workflow: The assay estimated nucleated cells by amplifying reference gene primers. The data were produced by immunoSEQ multiplex PCR, yet TCRdb's version contains in-frame clones alone and is incomplete. V and J calls plus clone size are reproduced from that table; the DNA served to infer D and trimming. The table records about 64,000 clones, roughly 90% of them present only once. Material: peripheral blood. The rearrangement uses TRBV20-1 and TRBJ1-5; no clear D gene. This clonotype originated in a man in his 70s with acute or convalescent COVID-19. CDR3 in amino acids: CSASQAALNQPQHF. The DNA for the CDR3 is TGCAGTGCTAGTCAAGCGGCCCTTAATCAGCCCCAGCATTTT.